This T cell receptor beta chain was retrieved from a study of T cell changes during pregnancy in multiple sclerosis (dated by TCRdb to the late 2010s). Background for the entire study: Changes in the T cell repertoire over the course of pregnancy were examined in this study in women with multiple sclerosis.

The library was produced with the immunoSEQ multiplex PCR assay. Entries here come from immuneACCESS through TCRdb and include only in-frame sequences with V and J called. Some clones fail to appear in such tables; in the studies checked, an unresolved V gene covers under half of the shortfall, and the cause of the remainder is unknown. The sample table contains tens of thousands of clones; only one count was recorded for 92% of them. Roughly 1.9% of the sample comes from the top ten. V loses 0 bases, J loses 11 bases, and the germline ends lie 16 bases apart. CDR1 and CDR2 are drawn from the germline V gene: SGHDN, FVKESK. CDR3 length: 14 amino acids, cysteine to phenylalanine. Just CDR3 DNA is preserved here, 42 bases in frame from base 1. About this clone itself: Its antigen remains undetermined. No quality values exist for individual bases; no much larger clone is one base distant.

The TCR was taken from a female donor with multiple sclerosis, enrolled in a pregnancy study. The source was peripheral blood, collected in the second trimester of pregnancy. The rearrangement combines TRBV14 with TRBJ1-1, with the D gene uncertain. The sequence in DNA is TGTGCCAGCAGCCAAGATGAGGGCTCCTGGAGGGCTTTCTTT. It specifies CASSQDEGSWRAFF.